The 9 T cell receptor beta chains given below trace back to one sample, sequenced in a study of blood T cell repertoires in COVID-19. Measured with immunoSEQ multiplex PCR; TCRdb has only the in-frame clones, and not every one. The sample contains fewer than 250,000 clones, roughly four fifths of which appear only once. The source material was peripheral blood. These receptors were collected from a woman between 50 and 59 years old with acute or convalescent COVID-19.

This clone was seen just once. The V gene is TRBV28, the J gene TRBJ1-5, with D unresolved. Germline V gene sequence: CDR1 MDHEN, CDR2 SYDVKM. This CDR3 contains 15 residues. Trimming took 4 bases from V and 0 from J, leaving 10 bases between them. The CDR3 here is CASSWAIDSNQPQHF. The CDR3 DNA reads TGTGCCAGCAGTTGGGCCATCGATAGCAATCAGCCCCAGCATTTT.

The chain joins TRBV7-8 to TRBJ2-3; 9 bases match TRBD2. The CDR3 is made up of 15 amino acids. Germline CDR1 is SGHVS and CDR2 is FQNEAQ. V was clipped by 4 bases and J by 4 bases; unmatched bases: 6. The CDR3 region has the DNA TGTGCCAGCAGCTCGCGGGGGGGCGACGCAGATACGCAGTATTTT. Translating gives CASSSRGGDADTQYF. Filled out from reference TRBV7-8 and TRBJ2-3, the complete variable domain reads GAGVSQSPRYKVAKRGQDVALRCDPISGHVSLFWYQQALGQGPEFLTYFQNEAQLDKSGLPSDRFFAERPEGSVSTLKIQRTQQEDSAVYLCASSSRGGDADTQYFGPGTRLTVL.

The sample holds a few counts of this clone. The chain uses TRBV7-2 and TRBJ2-3; no clear D. Trimming removed 1 base from V and 0 bases from J, with 5 bases in between. The CDR3 length is 14 residues. CDR1 SGHTA and CDR2 FQGNSA come from the germline V gene. Here the CDR3 reads CASSLGLSTDTQYF. In DNA, the CDR3 is TGTGCCAGCAGCTTAGGGCTGAGCACAGATACGCAGTATTTT.

The chain employs TRBV24-1 and TRBJ2-1, with 9 bases fitting TRBD1. The germline V gene encodes CDR1 KGHDR and CDR2 SFDVKD. The CDR3 extends over 14 amino acids. J gave up 6 bases and V 7 bases, and 6 bases lay outside the gene matches. The CDR3 protein is CATRPGQGANEQFF. As DNA, the CDR3 is TGTGCCACCAGGCCGGGACAGGGCGCCAATGAGCAGTTCTTC.

This chain connects TRBV7-9 to TRBJ1-2, with D possibly TRBD1 on 5 matching bases. The CDR3 contains 12 residues. V was shortened by 1 base and J by 12 bases, with 12 bases between the two germline ends. Germline CDR1 reads SEHNR; CDR2 reads FQNEAQ (reference sequence). CDR3 protein: CASSLVVQEDTF. The CDR3 DNA is TGTGCCAGCAGCTTAGTGGTACAGGAAGACACCTTC.

The sample holds many counts of this clone. V is TRBV28 and J is TRBJ1-2; weak D call: TRBD1 (5 bases). Germline CDR1 reads MDHEN; CDR2 reads SYDVKM. The V and J ends lost 5 bases and 5 bases respectively, with 12 bases between them. The CDR3 sequence is 13 residues long. CDR3 DNA sequence: TGTGCCAGCAGTCTTGACAGCGTGTATGGCTACACCTTC. Translation gives CASSLDSVYGYTF.

The rearrangement uses TRBV24-1 and TRBJ1-5, with unresolved D. CDR3 length equals 17 residues. V lost 3 bases, J lost 0 bases, and 14 bases lay in between. Germline V CDR1 and CDR2: KGHDR, SFDVKD. CDR3 nucleotide sequence: TGTGCCACCAGTGATAGCGGCGGTTCGTATAGCAATCAGCCCCAGCATTTT. Encoded protein: CATSDSGGSYSNQPQHF.

The rearrangement uses TRBV4-2 and TRBJ2-3, with a possible D match to TRBD2 (5 bases). This CDR3 comprises 14 residues. Germline CDR1 and CDR2: LGHNA and YNFKEQ. V lost 1 base and J 7 bases, leaving 12 bases between the germline ends. CDR3 sequence reads: CASSQATTRYTQYF. The CDR3 DNA reads TGTGCCAGCAGCCAAGCCACAACTAGGTATACGCAGTATTTT.

This sequence joins TRBV5-1 and TRBJ2-7; D may be TRBD1 (5 bases). This CDR3 is built from 13 residues. The ends were cut back, 2 bases at V and 1 base at J, with 7 bases in the middle. Germline loops: CDR1 SGHRS, CDR2 YFSETQ. The CDR3 DNA reads TGCGCCAGCAGCTTCACAGGATCCTACGAGCAGTACTTC. Protein sequence: CASSFTGSYEQYF.